This TCR beta chain was sequenced for a study of cytomegalovirus exposure and HLA in healthy donors. Study at large: Genotyping of roughly 400 donors showed that roughly 80% belonged to the Caucasian-associated ancestry cluster. The study's findings and limits: Altogether, 170 or so TCR beta chains were recorded as cytomegalovirus-associated. Later on, an analysis found that several of the most significant clusters appeared to be linked to common viral pathogens, which included parvovirus B19.

The PCR was carried out with 60 Vbeta primers and 13 Jbeta primers. TCRdb's table, derived via immunoSEQ multiplex PCR, lists solely in-frame clones and lacks some. The data contain more than 95,000 clones, over 60% of them seen just once; the ten biggest clones take up 13%. Germline lookup yields CDR1 MGHRA and CDR2 YSYEKL. This CDR3 has 15 amino acids. The junction had 7 bases not matched to a gene; V was cut back by 7 bases and J by 2 bases. To note about this clone: Its antigen is unknown.

This TCR derives from a woman aged 60-75 years in good health and CMV-seropositive. The sequencing sample was made of PBMCs. This chain connects TRBV4-1 to TRBJ2-2, with 7 bases lining up with TRBD1. The DNA of the CDR3 is TGCGCCAGCATCGGACAGGTTGGAAACACCGGGGAGCTGTTTTTT. As protein: CASIGQVGNTGELFF.